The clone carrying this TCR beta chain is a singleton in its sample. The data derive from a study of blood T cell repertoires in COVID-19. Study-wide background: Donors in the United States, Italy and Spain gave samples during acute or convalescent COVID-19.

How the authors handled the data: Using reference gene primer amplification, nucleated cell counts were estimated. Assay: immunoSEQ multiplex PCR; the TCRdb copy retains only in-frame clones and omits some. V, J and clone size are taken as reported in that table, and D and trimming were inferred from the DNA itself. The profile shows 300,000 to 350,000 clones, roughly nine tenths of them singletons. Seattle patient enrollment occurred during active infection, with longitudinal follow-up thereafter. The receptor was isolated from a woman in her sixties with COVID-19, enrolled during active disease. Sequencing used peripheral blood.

Written as DNA, the CDR3 is TGTGCCAGCAGTTACCCCGGTAGCGGGGGATTCGAGGAGCTGTTTTTT. Translated: CASSYPGSGGFEELFF. The genes are TRBV6-5 and TRBJ2-2, with TRBD2 identical over 9 bases. Per germline, CDR1 MNHEY and CDR2 SVGAGI. The CDR3 is 16 amino acids. Unmatched junction bases numbered 11, after V lost 2 bases and J lost 10 bases.